A single T cell receptor beta chain is shown here with its context. Its antigen is currently unknown. The entry originates in a study of shared clonotypes between healthy human individuals. Study-wide results and caveats: With several donors compared, 4% to 5% of naive CD4 clonotypes were shared. Compared with clonotypes that all four donors shared, non-shared clonotypes had lower generation probabilities.

The assay was carried out at the deep level. Evenly divided among several immunoSEQ plates was the genomic DNA of each subset. The assay was immunoSEQ multiplex PCR, and TCRdb's table has in-frame clones only and misses some. Among approximately 2.5 million clones listed, about 92% were seen once. The trim removed 3 bases at V and 10 bases at J, leaving 2 bases unmatched. CDR1 is SGHRS, CDR2 YFSETQ, per germline. There are 13 residues in the CDR3. The clonotype was recovered from a man aged 18 to 30 in good health. The chain uses TRBV5-1 and TRBJ2-3, with TRBD2 matching over 13 bases. Sequenced sample: naive CD4+ T cells sorted from blood. Subset denoted: CD45RA+ positively selected. CDR3 bases: TGCGCCAGCAGCTGGACTAGCGGGGGTCCGCAGTATTTT. Protein product: CASSWTSGGPQYF.